The sequence of this T cell receptor beta chain was determined in a study of T cells after yellow fever vaccination. Study overall: Fractions containing few cells were prepared with SMART-Seq v4 Ultra Low Input.

A single record per CDR3 protein comes from TCRdb applying MiXCR to the 5' RACE reads. This table holds 250,000 to 350,000 distinct CDR3 sequences, 6.8% found once. Germline CDR1 reads SGHRS; CDR2 reads YFSETQ. V dropped 4 bases and J dropped 6 bases, with 17 bases sitting between them. This CDR3 contains 14 residues. This clonotype was seen ten or more times. Its target is unknown. General study points: It was the secondary response that reached its peak faster, day 5 versus 15, but it was weaker.

V gene TRBV5-1 combines with J gene TRBJ2-7, with D perhaps matching TRBD1 (6 bases). The receptor's source is a man aged 18-30 years who received the YFV17D yellow fever vaccine. Sequenced here: PBMCs, sampled 35 to 50 days after the first yellow fever vaccination. The CDR3 DNA reads TGCGCCAGCAGCAGGGGGACCGCGGTCCTCGAGCAGTACTTC. Its translation is CASSRGTAVLEQYF.